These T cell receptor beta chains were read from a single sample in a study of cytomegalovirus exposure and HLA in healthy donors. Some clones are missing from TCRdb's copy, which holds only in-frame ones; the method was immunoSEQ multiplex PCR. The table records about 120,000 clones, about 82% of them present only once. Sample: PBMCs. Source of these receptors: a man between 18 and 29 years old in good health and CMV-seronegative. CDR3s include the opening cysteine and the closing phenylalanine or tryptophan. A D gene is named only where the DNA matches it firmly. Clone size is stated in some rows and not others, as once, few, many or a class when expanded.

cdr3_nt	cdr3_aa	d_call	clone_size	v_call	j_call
TGTGCCAGCAGCTTAGGAGGTACTAGCGAAAAGCAGTTCTTC	CASSLGGTSEKQFF	TRBD2	once	TRBV11-3	TRBJ2-1
TGTGCCAGCAGTGAAGCGCCCAGGGGAGACACCATATATTTT	CASSEAPRGDTIYF	NA	NA	TRBV6-1	TRBJ1-3
TGTGCCAGCAGAGGGACAGGGAGGAACTATGGCTACACCTTC	CASRGTGRNYGYTF	TRBD1	once	TRBV6-5	TRBJ1-2
TGCGCCAGCAGCCTCTACCAAGGGACAGGGGTAGAGACCCAGTACTTC	CASSLYQGTGVETQYF	TRBD1	NA	TRBV5-1	TRBJ2-5
TGTGCCAGCAGTCGACAGGGAGGGAACACTGAAGCTTTCTTT	CASSRQGGNTEAFF	TRBD1	NA	TRBV2	TRBJ1-1
TGCGCCAGCAGCTTGAACCTTGGACAGGCTTTAAACACTGAAGCTTTCTTT	CASSLNLGQALNTEAFF	TRBD1	NA	TRBV5-1	TRBJ1-1
TGTGCCAGCAGGCCCCCAGGGGTGGGCAATCAGCCCCAGCATTTT	CASRPPGVGNQPQHF	NA	NA	TRBV27	TRBJ1-5
TGTGCCAGTAGTAGAAGACAGGGTTTCACTGAAGCTTTCTTT	CASSRRQGFTEAFF	TRBD1	NA	TRBV19	TRBJ1-1
TGTGCCAGCAGCTTGGCTGGCGGGAGGGGGAGCACAGATACGCAGTATTTT	CASSLAGGRGSTDTQYF	TRBD2	NA	TRBV5-4	TRBJ2-3
TGCGCCAGCAGCTTGGGCCCCCTAGCGGGGGGACAGTTCTTC	CASSLGPLAGGQFF	TRBD2	NA	TRBV5-1	TRBJ2-1
TGTGCCAGCAGCGGGGGACAGATTTCACCCCTCCACTTT	CASSGGQISPLHF	TRBD1	NA	TRBV7-9	TRBJ1-6
TGTGCCAGCTGGGGGACAGGGGTCCCCTCCTACGAGCAGTACTTC	CASWGTGVPSYEQYF	TRBD1	NA	TRBV2	TRBJ2-7
TGCAGCGCCGACAGGGCCACTGAAGCTTTCTTT	CSADRATEAFF	TRBD1	few	TRBV29-1	TRBJ1-1
TGTGCCACATCCGGAGAACTACAGGGGGTCTCCTACAATGAGCAGTTCTTC	CATSGELQGVSYNEQFF	TRBD1	NA	TRBV10-3	TRBJ2-1
TGTGCCAGCAGCCCGGGACTACCATCCCAGTTGGAGCAGTTCTTC	CASSPGLPSQLEQFF	TRBD2	NA	TRBV7-9	TRBJ2-1
TGTGCCAGCAGCGAAACAGGGGCGGTGGGGCAGTACTTC	CASSETGAVGQYF	TRBD1	NA	TRBV7-2	TRBJ2-7
TGTGCCAGCAGTGGACAAACTACAGGGTTCCGGGAGACCCAGTACTTC	CASSGQTTGFRETQYF	NA	NA	TRBV6-1	TRBJ2-5
TGTGCCAGTTGGGAACAGGGAATAAGCACTGAAGCTTTCTTT	CASWEQGISTEAFF	NA	once	TRBV6-1	TRBJ1-1
TGCGCCAGCAGCTTGTTCCCCTTTGGCAGGGGCACCTCTGGGGCCAACGTCCTGACTTTC	CASSLFPFGRGTSGANVLTF	NA	NA	TRBV5-1	TRBJ2-6
TGTGCCAGCAGCCAAGAAACGCAGGGCAACTATGGCTACACCTTC	CASSQETQGNYGYTF	NA	NA	TRBV14	TRBJ1-2
TGTGCCAGCAGTGAGGATAACACAGGGGAGCAGTACTTC	CASSEDNTGEQYF	NA	NA	TRBV25-1	TRBJ2-7
TGTGCCAGCTCACCAAAGGTTAGCGCCTACAATGAGCAGTTCTTC	CASSPKVSAYNEQFF	NA	NA	TRBV18	TRBJ2-1
TGTGCCTGGAGGGGACAGGGGGCTCCCAACTATGGCTACACCTTC	CAWRGQGAPNYGYTF	TRBD1	NA	TRBV30	TRBJ1-2
TGTGCCTGGAGCACGGGGGGCTACGAGCAGTACTTC	CAWSTGGYEQYF	TRBD2	NA	TRBV30	TRBJ2-7